A selection of T cell receptor beta chains follows, all from one sample in a study of blood T cell repertoires in COVID-19. TCRdb keeps only in-frame clones here, not all; method: immunoSEQ multiplex PCR. Of over 85,000 clones listed, around 74% are singletons. The sequenced material came from peripheral blood. The receptor set was obtained from a woman in her sixties with acute or convalescent COVID-19. CDR3s include the opening cysteine and the closing phenylalanine or tryptophan. The D gene is left open where the match is weak. Clone size is stated in some rows and not others, as once, few, many or a class when expanded.

cdr3_length,d_call,v_call,j_call,clone_size,cdr3_aa,cdr3_nt
15,TRBD2,TRBV10-3,TRBJ2-3,NA,CAISGSSGGTDTQYF,TGTGCCATCAGTGGATCTAGCGGGGGAACAGATACGCAGTATTTT
15,NA,TRBV28,TRBJ1-5,few,CASSLAGGSNQPQHF,TGTGCCAGCAGTTTGGCGGGGGGAAGCAATCAGCCCCAGCATTTT
12,NA,TRBV11-2,TRBJ1-1,few,CASSLDRVLAFF,TGTGCCAGCAGCTTAGATCGAGTTCTAGCTTTCTTT
15,TRBD1,TRBV28,TRBJ1-4,NA,CASSGSGQGDEKLFF,TGTGCCAGCAGTGGGTCGGGACAGGGTGATGAAAAACTGTTTTTT
13,NA,TRBV6-5,TRBJ2-7,few,CASRGKGAYEQYF,TGTGCCAGCAGGGGAAAGGGGGCCTACGAGCAGTACTTC
16,TRBD2,TRBV13,TRBJ2-7,NA,CASSGRTSRLPYEQYF,TGTGCCAGCAGCGGACGGACTAGCCGGCTGCCCTACGAGCAGTACTTC
16,NA,TRBV20-1,TRBJ1-1,NA,CSASVGTRRLNTEAFF,TGCAGTGCTAGTGTGGGGACACGTAGGTTGAACACTGAAGCTTTCTTT
14,NA,TRBV7-2,TRBJ2-5,once,CASSQNTGYETQYF,TGTGCCAGCAGCCAAAATACAGGTTACGAGACCCAGTACTTC
14,TRBD2,TRBV15,TRBJ2-5,once,CATTSGGNQETQYF,TGTGCCACCACTAGCGGGGGAAACCAAGAGACCCAGTACTTC
14,TRBD1,TRBV7-2,TRBJ1-1,few,CASSIQGGGTEAFF,TGTGCCAGCAGCATACAGGGGGGAGGCACTGAAGCTTTCTTT
15,TRBD1,TRBV12-5,TRBJ2-1,few,CASGHGDSVYNEQFF,TGTGCTAGTGGCCACGGGGACAGCGTTTACAATGAGCAGTTCTTC
15,TRBD1,TRBV10-3,TRBJ1-1,medium-sized,CAISWDRGTYTEAFF,TGTGCCATCAGTTGGGACAGGGGGACGTACACTGAAGCTTTCTTT
14,NA,TRBV5-4,TRBJ2-3,NA,CASSSPESTDTQYF,TGTGCCAGCAGCTCGCCAGAAAGCACAGATACGCAGTATTTT
14,TRBD1,TRBV6-6,TRBJ1-1,NA,CASRGPGSGGDAFF,TGTGCCAGCAGGGGACCTGGGTCAGGGGGCGACGCTTTCTTT
15,TRBD1,TRBV2,TRBJ2-3,NA,CASSDGGQATDTQYF,TGTGCCAGCAGTGACGGTGGACAGGCCACAGATACGCAGTATTTT
13,NA,TRBV29-1,TRBJ1-1,NA,CSVESDRNTEAFF,TGCAGCGTTGAGAGTGATAGGAACACTGAAGCTTTCTTT
12,NA,TRBV28,TRBJ1-4,NA,CASSTMTGKLFF,TGTGCCAGCAGTACGATGACGGGAAAACTGTTTTTT
16,NA,TRBV11-2,TRBJ1-2,NA,CASSLGSRGGAGGYTF,TGTGCCAGCAGCTTAGGCTCCCGGGGGGGGGCAGGTGGCTACACCTTC
13,NA,TRBV12-3/TRBV12-4,TRBJ2-5,once,CASSLRQQETQYF,TGTGCCAGCAGTTTGAGACAGCAAGAGACCCAGTACTTC
16,NA,TRBV6-2/TRBV6-3,TRBJ1-3,NA,CASSYSSTFSGNTIYF,TGTGCCAGCAGTTACTCATCGACTTTCTCTGGAAACACCATATATTTT
14,NA,TRBV28,TRBJ1-1,NA,CASSLSGGVTEAFF,TGTGCCAGCAGTTTATCGGGGGGTGTCACTGAAGCTTTCTTT
15,TRBD1,TRBV24-1,TRBJ2-5,NA,CATSDFGQGGETQYF,TGTGCCACCAGTGATTTCGGACAGGGGGGGGAGACCCAGTACTTC
15,NA,TRBV6-1,TRBJ2-7,few,CASSEITGAYYEQYF,TGTGCCAGCAGTGAAATCACAGGCGCATACTACGAGCAGTACTTC
15,NA,TRBV5-4,TRBJ2-7,NA,CASSLQQRPTYEQYF,TGTGCCAGCAGCTTGCAGCAGAGGCCCACCTACGAGCAGTACTTC